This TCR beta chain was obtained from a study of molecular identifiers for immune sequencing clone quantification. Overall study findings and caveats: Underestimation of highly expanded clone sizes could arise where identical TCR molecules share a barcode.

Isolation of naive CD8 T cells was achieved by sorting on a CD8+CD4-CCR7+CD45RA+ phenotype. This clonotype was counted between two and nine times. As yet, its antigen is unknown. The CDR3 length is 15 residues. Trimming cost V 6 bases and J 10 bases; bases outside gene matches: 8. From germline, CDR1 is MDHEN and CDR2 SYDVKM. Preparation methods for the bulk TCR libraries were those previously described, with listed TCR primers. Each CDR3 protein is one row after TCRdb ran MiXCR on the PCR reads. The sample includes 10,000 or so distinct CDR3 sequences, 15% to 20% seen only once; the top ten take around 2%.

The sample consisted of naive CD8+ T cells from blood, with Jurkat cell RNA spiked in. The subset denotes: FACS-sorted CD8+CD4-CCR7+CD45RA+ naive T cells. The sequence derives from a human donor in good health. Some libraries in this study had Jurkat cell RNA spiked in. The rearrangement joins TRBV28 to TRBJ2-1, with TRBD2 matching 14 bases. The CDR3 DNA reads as TGTGCCAGCAGACCTGGGACTAGCGGGAGAGACGAGCAGTTCTTC. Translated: CASRPGTSGRDEQFF.